The subject of this entry is one T cell receptor (beta chain). In the original processing: Reference gene primers were amplified, and this amplification served to estimate nucleated cell counts. The data were produced by immunoSEQ multiplex PCR, yet TCRdb's version contains in-frame clones alone and is incomplete. V and J calls and clone size follow that table, whereas D and trimming were derived from the DNA. Among roughly 200,000 clones listed, roughly 80% were seen once. This record belongs to a study of blood T cell repertoires in COVID-19. Study summary: The United States, Italy and Spain were the sources of the acute and convalescent COVID-19 samples. T cells, B-cell-depleted T cells, or PBMCs supplied cDNA or gDNA.

The length of the CDR3 is 14 residues. The V gene's germline CDR1 is LNHNV and CDR2 YYDKDF (reference sequence). V trimming: 0 bases; J trimming: 4 bases; junction bases outside the gene matches: 2. The source material was peripheral blood. V is TRBV15 and J is TRBJ2-7, with 8 bases identical to TRBD1. This clonotype was obtained from a woman in her sixties or seventies with acute or convalescent COVID-19. CDR3 in DNA: TGTGCCACCAGCAGAGAGCAGGGGGCTTACGAGCAGTACTTC. Amino acids: CATSREQGAYEQYF. Filled out from reference TRBV15 and TRBJ2-7, the complete variable domain reads DAMVIQNPRYQVTQFGKPVTLSCSQTLNHNVMYWYQQKSSQAPKLLFHYYDKDFNNEADTPDNFQSRRPNTSFCFLDIRSPGLGDTAMYLCATSREQGAYEQYFGPGTRLTVT.